What follows is one T cell receptor beta chain and its context. Its matching antigen is unknown. Sequencing used immunoSEQ multiplex PCR; TCRdb keeps in-frame clones, though not all of them. Of roughly 60,000 clones in the sample, roughly four fifths were seen once. CDR1 and CDR2 from the germline V gene are LGHNT and FRNRAP. V shed 7 bases, J shed 5 bases, and the junction held 10 bases outside the gene matches. The CDR3 totals 16 residues. The source of the sample is a study of OX40 agonist ivuxolimab in advanced cancers. Study in general: Patients' therapy was ivuxolimab, an antibody that acts as an agonist of OX40 (CD134). Patients assigned to dose escalation were diagnosed with hepatocellular carcinoma, melanoma, renal cell or head and neck cancer. Age averaged 60 years (range about 23 to 85), and just over 80% were male. Study observations and caveats: Expanded clones tended on average to be more numerous among CD8+ T cells than CD4+.

The chain uses TRBV12-5 and TRBJ2-5, with 13 bases lining up with TRBD2. The material sequenced was CD4+ or CD8+ T cells sorted from blood, taken in a trial of the OX40 agonist ivuxolimab. This clonotype was sampled from an adult with an advanced solid tumor such as melanoma, head and neck, liver or kidney cancer. CDR3 DNA: TGTGCTAGTGCCTGGACTAGCGGGGGTCACGGGGAGACCCAGTACTTC. Translation: CASAWTSGGHGETQYF. The full variable domain, completed using reference TRBV12-5 and TRBJ2-5, is DARVTQTPRHKVTEMGQEVTMRCQPILGHNTVFWYRQTMMQGLELLAYFRNRAPLDDSGMPKDRFSAEMPDATLATLKIQPSEPRDSAVYFCASAWTSGGHGETQYFGPGTRLLVL.